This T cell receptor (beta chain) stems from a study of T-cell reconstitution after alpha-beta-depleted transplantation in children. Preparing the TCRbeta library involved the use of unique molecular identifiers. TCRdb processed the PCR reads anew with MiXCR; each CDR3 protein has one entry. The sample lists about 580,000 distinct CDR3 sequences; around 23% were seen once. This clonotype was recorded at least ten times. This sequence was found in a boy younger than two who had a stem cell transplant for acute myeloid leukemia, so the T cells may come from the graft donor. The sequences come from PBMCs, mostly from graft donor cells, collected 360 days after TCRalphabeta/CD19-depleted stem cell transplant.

Written as DNA, the CDR3 is TGTGCCAGCACCGAAACAGGGGTCTATGGCTACACCTTC. This sequence encodes CASTETGVYGYTF. The genes are TRBV12-3 or TRBV12-4 and TRBJ1-2; TRBD1 matches at 7 bases. This CDR3 has 13 residues. The trim removed 7 bases at V and 4 bases at J, leaving 6 bases unmatched.